One and the same sample provided the 31 T cell receptor beta chains below, sequenced in a study of graft-versus-host responses after intestinal transplantation. The antigens of these receptors remain unknown. The method was immunoSEQ multiplex PCR; TCRdb's version includes in-frame clones alone and lacks a portion of them. The repertoire consists of approximately 68,000 clones, with around 87% occurring once and the leading ten covering roughly 3.9%. The sample here was unstimulated CD8+ T cells sorted from spleen or lymph node cells, taken before transplant. The receptors were sampled from a human donor who was the organ donor for an intestinal transplant.

The CDR3 nucleotides read TGTGCCAGCAGCCAAGGAAGGGACAGCAATACAGATACGCAGTATTTT. Protein sequence: CASSQGRDSNTDTQYF. The rearrangement uses TRBV4-2 and TRBJ2-3; 7 bases map to TRBD1. V lost 1 base to trimming and J lost 3 bases; unmatched junction nucleotides: 7. Germline lookup yields CDR1 LGHNA and CDR2 YNFKEQ. CDR3 length: 16 residues.

This clone was detected ten times or more. The J gene is TRBJ1-2, the V gene TRBV28; tentative D call: TRBD1 (6 bases). The V gene's germline CDR1 is MDHEN and CDR2 SYDVKM. This CDR3 is built from 15 residues. Trimming cost V 2 bases and J 4 bases, with 14 bases left between them. This CDR3 reads CASSLTPDSLYGYTF. Written as DNA, the CDR3 is TGTGCCAGCAGTTTAACCCCGGACAGTCTCTATGGCTACACCTTC.

CDR3 coding DNA: TGCGCCAGCAGCCAAGAACTAGCGGGGGGGCTCGACTACAATGAGCAGTTCTTC. Its translation: CASSQELAGGLDYNEQFF. V usage is TRBV4-3 and J usage is TRBJ2-1; 13 bases align to TRBD2. The V and J ends lost 0 bases and 3 bases, in that order; junction bases with no gene match: 5. Germline CDR1 is LGHNA and CDR2 is YSLEER. This CDR3 spans 18 amino acids.

The gene calls are TRBV5-6 and TRBJ2-6; D is unclear. The V and J ends lost 1 base and 3 bases respectively, with 17 bases between them. Germline values: CDR1 SGHDT, CDR2 YYEEEE. This CDR3 is 18 amino acids long. The CDR3 DNA reads as TGTGCCAGCAGCTTGCGGTTTCAGGCGCTAAGTGGGGCCAACGTCCTGACTTTC. It yields the protein CASSLRFQALSGANVLTF.

The chain carries TRBV5-5 and TRBJ1-2; TRBD1 matches at 10 bases. V shed 0 bases, J shed 5 bases, and the junction held 4 bases outside the gene matches. The CDR3 is made up of 15 amino acids. CDR1 is SGHKS and CDR2 is YYEKEE in the germline V gene (reference sequence). The DNA of the CDR3 is TGTGCCAGCAGCTTGGCGGACAGGGGGATTTATGGCTACACCTTC. It is translated as CASSLADRGIYGYTF. The entire variable domain, with the rest obtained from reference TRBV5-5 and TRBJ1-2, is as follows: DAGVTQSPTHLIKTRGQQVTLRCSPISGHKSVSWYQQVLGQGPQFIFQYYEKEERGRGNFPDRFSARQFPNYSSELNVNALLLGDSALYLCASSLADRGIYGYTFGSGTRLTVV.

Concerning this clone itself: At the DNA level, this CDR3 is encoded by other sequences in the same sample as well. CDR3 coding DNA: TGTGCCAGCAGTGCCTCTAGCGGGGGCACAGATACGCAGTATTTT. It encodes CASSASSGGTDTQYF. The rearrangement links TRBV6-4 to TRBJ2-3; 9 bases match TRBD2. With V trimmed by 4 bases and J by 1 base, 3 bases remained unmatched. The CDR3 spans 15 residues. CDR1 and CDR2 from the germline V gene are MRHNA and SNTAGT.

The CDR3 DNA reads TGCGCCAGCAGCCAAGATCCCAGCGGGGAGCCATACAATGAGCAGTTCTTC. This translates into CASSQDPSGEPYNEQFF. The chain is built from TRBV4-3 and TRBJ2-1; 7 bases agree with TRBD2. The CDR3 has 17 amino acids. Germline-derived CDR1 and CDR2 are LGHNA and YSLEER. The junction had 9 bases not matched to a gene; V was cut back by 0 bases and J by 4 bases.

The J gene is TRBJ1-1, the V gene TRBV7-6; D may be TRBD1 (5 bases). From germline, CDR1 is SGHVS and CDR2 FNYEAQ. Trimming left V 6 bases short and J 1 base short, with 9 bases between. The CDR3 contains 13 residues. DNA for the CDR3: TGTGCCAGCAGTTACACAGGGAACACTGAAGCTTTCTTT. It is translated as CASSYTGNTEAFF.

J is TRBJ1-2 and V is TRBV28, with D perhaps TRBD1 (6 bases). Per the germline V gene, CDR1 is MDHEN and CDR2 is SYDVKM. Trimming removed 6 bases at V and 8 bases at J, with 25 bases between. This CDR3 region has 16 residues. CDR3 loop: CASSLKKRGGAEGYTF. DNA for the CDR3: TGTGCCAGCAGCCTTAAAAAGAGGGGGGGGGCGGAGGGCTACACCTTC.

This clone was detected once. The gene calls are TRBV15 and TRBJ2-1; no reliable D call. The germline CDR1 and CDR2 sequences are LNHNV and YYDKDF (reference sequence). V was shortened by 4 bases and J by 8 bases, with 9 bases between the two germline ends. CDR3 size: 12 residues. The CDR3 here is CATSNESDEQFF. DNA for the CDR3: TGTGCCACCAGCAACGAGAGTGATGAGCAGTTCTTC.

CDR3 bases: TGTGCCAGCTCACTCGGGACAGGCTATGGCTACACCTTC. Protein sequence: CASSLGTGYGYTF. V gene TRBV18 combines with J gene TRBJ1-2; 8 bases align to TRBD1. The CDR3 has 13 amino acids. Germline assignment: CDR1 KGHSH and CDR2 LQKENI. V lost 4 bases to trimming and J lost 4 bases; unmatched junction nucleotides: 2.

The chain combines TRBV25-1 with TRBJ2-2, with a possible D match to TRBD2 (6 bases). The CDR3 has 13 amino acids. Germline values: CDR1 MGHDK, CDR2 SYGVNS. The ends were cut back, 5 bases at V and 5 bases at J, with 9 bases in the middle. CDR3 in DNA: TGTGCCAGCAGTAGTCGGGGGACCGGGGAGCTGTTTTTT. Residues: CASSSRGTGELFF. Filled out from reference TRBV25-1 and TRBJ2-2, the complete variable domain reads EADIYQTPRYLVIGTGKKITLECSQTMGHDKMYWYQQDPGMELHLIHYSYGVNSTEKGDLSSESTVSRIRTEHFPLTLESARPSHTSQYLCASSSRGTGELFFGEGSRLTVL.

This clone was detected only once. The chain is built from TRBV19 and TRBJ1-5; 7 nucleotides line up with TRBD1. CDR3 length equals 12 residues. Germline V gene sequence: CDR1 LNHDA, CDR2 SQIVND (reference sequence). V shed 4 bases, J shed 12 bases, and the junction held 6 bases outside the gene matches. The CDR3 DNA sequence: TGTGCCAGTAGTAGTGACAGGGAGGTCCAGCATTTT. It is translated as CASSSDREVQHF.

The chain uses TRBV9 and TRBJ2-3; 12 bases line up with TRBD2. This CDR3 has 16 residues. V lost 3 bases to trimming and J lost 0 bases; unmatched junction nucleotides: 2. The germline CDR1 and CDR2 sequences are SGDLS and YYNGEE. For the CDR3, the DNA is TGTGCCAGCAGCGGAACTAGCGGGGGGAGCACAGATACGCAGTATTTT. This sequence encodes CASSGTSGGSTDTQYF.

This clone was counted once. The chain couples TRBV4-3 to TRBJ1-2; TRBD1 might be the D (5 bases). The CDR3 contains 15 residues. CDR1 and CDR2 from the germline V gene are LGHNA and YSLEER. Trimming cost V 4 bases and J 8 bases, with 20 bases left between them. CDR3 sequence: CASSPSIDSSEGYTF. Written as DNA, the CDR3 is TGCGCCAGCAGCCCCTCGATCGACAGTTCCGAGGGCTACACCTTC.

This chain links TRBV29-1 with TRBJ2-1; 7 bases agree with TRBD1. The ends lost 7 bases at V and 5 bases at J; junction bases unmatched: 8. The CDR3 sequence is 13 residues long. From germline, CDR1 is SQVTM and CDR2 ANQGSEA. CDR3 sequence (DNA): TGCAGCGGTACAGGGGTCAATGACAATGAGCAGTTCTTC. This encodes CSGTGVNDNEQFF.

The V call is TRBV10-2, the J call TRBJ1-1; no clear D. V lost 5 bases and J lost 6, with 19 bases in between. The CDR3 is 15 amino acids. Germline V gene sequence: CDR1 WSHSY, CDR2 SAAADI. The CDR3 is CASSSDREDRAEAFF. In DNA form, the CDR3 reads TGCGCCAGCAGTTCTGATCGCGAGGATCGCGCTGAAGCTTTCTTT.

About this clone: Other nucleotide sequences from this sample produce the same CDR3. V gene TRBV6-4 combines with J gene TRBJ2-3, with unresolved D. V lost 0 bases and J 2 bases, leaving 9 bases between the germline ends. In germline, CDR1 is MRHNA, CDR2 SNTAGT. The CDR3 sequence is 15 residues long. The CDR3 spells CASSDSTGSTDTQYF. The CDR3 coding sequence is TGTGCCAGCAGTGACTCGACGGGTTCCACAGATACGCAGTATTTT.

The J gene is TRBJ2-1, the V gene TRBV19; D uncertain. Germline V gene lookup returns CDR1 LNHDA and CDR2 SQIVND (reference sequence). V shed 3 bases and J shed 2 bases, with 17 bases lying between them. The CDR3 totals 17 residues. The CDR3 region has the DNA TGTGCCAGTAGTATGGAGACTTCCGAGCTAACCTACAATGAGCAGTTCTTC. Protein: CASSMETSELTYNEQFF.

This clone occurred once. This chain joins TRBV5-1 and TRBJ2-5; the match to TRBD1 covers 8 bases. Looked up from germline, CDR1 is SGHRS and CDR2 is YFSETQ. The CDR3 is 15 residues long. With V trimmed by 0 bases and J by 5 bases, 6 bases remained unmatched. CDR3 region: CASSLGTGSGETQYF. In DNA form, the CDR3 reads TGCGCCAGCAGCTTGGGGACAGGGAGCGGGGAGACCCAGTACTTC.

J is TRBJ1-2 and V is TRBV11-2; tentative D call: TRBD1 (6 bases). There are 14 residues in the CDR3. Trimming took off 5 bases at V and 4 bases at J, with 14 bases between the two ends. The germline V gene encodes CDR1 SGHAT and CDR2 FQNNGV. The CDR3 bases are TGTGCCAGCAGCAGCCGGACAGTGACCTATGGCTACACCTTC. Its translation is CASSSRTVTYGYTF.

The chain recombines TRBV4-1 with TRBJ1-2; TRBD1 might be the D (5 bases). The CDR3 covers 14 residues. The ends were cut back, 0 bases at V and 2 bases at J, with 7 bases in the middle. The germline V gene encodes CDR1 MGHRA and CDR2 YSYEKL. This CDR3 reads CASSQEPGNYGYTF. The CDR3 bases are TGCGCCAGCAGCCAAGAGCCAGGGAACTATGGCTACACCTTC.

In its sample, this clone was seen once. The chain has TRBV7-6 and TRBJ1-1; TRBD1 matches 9 bases. The CDR3 is made up of 14 amino acids. Germline V gene lookup returns CDR1 SGHVS and CDR2 FNYEAQ. The V gene end was trimmed by 3 bases and the J gene end by 3 bases; junction bases not matched to a gene: 2. The CDR3: CASSLGTGHTEAFF. The DNA of the CDR3 is TGTGCCAGCAGCTTGGGGACAGGGCACACTGAAGCTTTCTTT.

The chain carries TRBV6-1 and TRBJ2-7; 12 nucleotides match TRBD2. J gave up 2 bases and V 3 bases, and 5 bases lay outside the gene matches. The CDR3 loop spans 16 amino acids. The germline V gene has CDR1 MNHNS and CDR2 SASEGT. CDR3 protein: CASSESSGGAPYEQYV. Here the CDR3 DNA reads TGTGCCAGCAGTGAGTCTAGCGGGGGGGCCCCCTACGAGCAGTACGTC.

The J gene is TRBJ2-3, the V gene TRBV7-9; D is perhaps TRBD2 (6 bases). Trimming removed 0 bases from V and 5 bases from J, with 9 bases in between. Germline V lookup: CDR1 SEHNR, CDR2 FQNEAQ (reference sequence). CDR3 length: 14 amino acids. The CDR3: CASSLAGEVDTQYF. CDR3 in DNA: TGTGCCAGCAGCTTAGCAGGGGAGGTAGATACGCAGTATTTT.

For this clone: Other DNA sequences in the same sample also yield this CDR3. This rearrangement joins TRBV4-3 to TRBJ2-1; D not certain. CDR3 length: 16 amino acids. Trimming took off 1 base at V and 4 bases at J, with 14 bases between the two ends. The V gene's germline CDR1 is LGHNA and CDR2 YSLEER. The CDR3 DNA is TGCGCCAGCAGCCAAGTCCGCCTAGGCGGATACAATGAGCAGTTCTTC. Translation: CASSQVRLGGYNEQFF.

In its sample, this clone was seen once. The chain is built from TRBV6-5 and TRBJ2-7; a possible D gene is TRBD1 (5 bases). The CDR3 extends over 15 amino acids. Germline CDR1 MNHEY, CDR2 SVGAGI. Trimming shortened V by 6 bases and J by 0 bases, and 15 bases separated the two germline ends. CDR3 DNA sequence: TGTGCCAGCAGCTTAGGACACTTGAGCTCCTACGAGCAGTACGTC. Translating gives CASSLGHLSSYEQYV.

The chain recombines TRBV15 with TRBJ1-2; the D gene is possibly TRBD1 (5 bases). Trimming cost V 5 bases and J 4 bases, with 32 bases left between them. The CDR3 runs to 20 residues. CDR1 is LNHNV, CDR2 YYDKDF, per germline (reference sequence). CDR3 sequence (DNA): TGTGCCACCAGCGGACTTACAAAGCGGGACGGAAGGTCACGCGTCTATGGCTACACCTTC. Protein sequence: CATSGLTKRDGRSRVYGYTF.

Points on this clone: One junction end disagrees with the germline gene, perhaps due to a read error. The rearrangement joins TRBV7-6 to TRBJ2-1; 11 nucleotides agree with TRBD2. This CDR3 has 15 residues. Germline V lookup: CDR1 SGHVS, CDR2 FNYEAQ. CDR3 sequence reads: CASSIAGGDYNEQFF. In DNA form, the CDR3 reads TGTGCCAGCAGCATAGCGGGGGGGGACTACAATGAGCAGTTCTTC.

The CDR3 region has the DNA TGTGCCAGCAGCCAAGGCAGGGGTTACCTTTTCTATGGCTACACCTTC. Protein product: CASSQGRGYLFYGYTF. The J gene is TRBJ1-2, the V gene TRBV14, with D maybe TRBD1 (6 bases). V lost 1 base to trimming and J lost 4 bases, with 16 bases between them. The length of the CDR3 is 16 residues. The germline gives CDR1 SGHDN, CDR2 FVKESK. Complete variable domain (other parts from reference TRBV14 and TRBJ1-2): EAGVTQFPSHSVIEKGQTVTLRCDPISGHDNLYWYRRVMGKEIKFLLHFVKESKQDESGMPNNRFLAERTGGTYSTLKVQPAELEDSGVYFCASSQGRGYLFYGYTFGSGTRLTVV.

The chain joins TRBV7-2 to TRBJ1-2; D unclear. V was clipped by 6 bases and J by 2 bases, with 7 bases between them. The CDR3 is 12 residues long. Per the germline V gene, CDR1 is SGHTA and CDR2 is FQGNSA. CDR3 coding DNA: TGTGCCAGCAGTTCCTCCAACTATGGCTACACCTTC. This translates into CASSSSNYGYTF.